The following is a T cell receptor (beta chain) sequence with its context. The CDR3 runs to 16 residues. V lost 3 bases and J 2 bases, leaving 14 bases between the germline ends. This sample stems from a study of CD8 T cells in Susac syndrome. It was with random hexamers that roughly 0.45 to 1 ug RNA was reverse transcribed. Amplification of TCR beta CDR3 used immunoSEQ multiplex PCR across 54 Vbeta and 13 Jbeta. TCRdb re-derived calls from the immunoSEQ multiplex PCR reads in MiXCR, one entry per CDR3 protein. The profile covers around 71,000 distinct CDR3 sequences, with roughly 95% appearing a single time and 0.09% to 0.13% taken by the ten largest. The sequenced target, TCR beta, came from blood CD8+ and CD4+ T cells. TEMRA cells were FACS-enriched, with CD8+ and CD4+ T cells isolated negatively.

The TCR comes from a human donor with multiple sclerosis. The J gene is TRBJ1-5, the V gene TRBV12-3 or TRBV12-4; no clear D. The sequencing input was CD4+ T cells from PBMCs. DNA of the CDR3: TGTGCCAGCAGTTTCGGCTCCGTACGGGGCAATCAGCCCCAGCATTTT. Encoded protein: CASSFGSVRGNQPQHF.